This T cell receptor (beta chain) was recorded in a study of CD8 T cells in ankylosing spondylitis. CDR1 and CDR2 from the germline V gene are MNHEY and SVGAGI. V gave up 5 bases and J gave up 5 bases, with 13 bases separating them. The CDR3 is 14 amino acids. Preparation of TCR beta libraries was done by quantitative 5'-RACE with molecular barcodes. Each CDR3 protein gets one entry after TCRdb re-called the 5' RACE reads with MiXCR. Of a few hundred thousand distinct CDR3 sequences listed, around 20% are singletons. To note about this clonotype: Its matching antigen is unknown.

General study results and limits: Prior literature has documented some motif variants in synovial fluid and blood from reactive arthritis. Clones tied to disease were said to be significantly enriched in matched ankylosing spondylitis synovial fluid. In ankylosing spondylitis blood, a motif of seven to nine highly homologous TCR beta variants appeared characteristic.

The sequence was collected from a female donor with ankylosing spondylitis or in good health (not recorded which). The chain combines TRBV6-5 with TRBJ2-1, with no clear D. The sequencing input was blood, either unsorted or a sorted T cell fraction (not recorded which). In DNA form, the CDR3 reads TGTGCCAGCAGTCCTCGGCTCAGCGACAATGAGCAGTTCTTC. This encodes CASSPRLSDNEQFF.